The 10 T cell receptor beta chains below were found in one sample sequenced in a study of molecular identifiers for immune sequencing clone quantification. TCRdb re-called the PCR reads with MiXCR, one entry per CDR3 protein. The sample carries 60,000 to 70,000 distinct CDR3 sequences, under 20% recorded once. The material sequenced was naive CD8+ T cells from blood, with Jurkat cell RNA spiked in. Subset given: FACS-sorted CD8+CD4-CCR7+CD45RA+ naive T cells. These receptors originate from a human donor in good health. Some libraries in this study had Jurkat cell RNA spiked in.

Comment on this clonotype: This may stem from a read error, because a much larger clone lies one nucleotide away. The chain has TRBV6-5 and TRBJ2-1; the D gene is possibly TRBD2 (5 bases). The germline V gene has CDR1 MNHEY and CDR2 SVGAGI. The CDR3 consists of 14 residues. The CDR3 nucleotides read TGTGCCAGCAGTTACTCGGAAGACTACAATGAGCAGTCCTTC. This translates into CASSYSEDYNEQSF.

This clonotype was recorded at least ten times. The chain has TRBV29-1 and TRBJ1-4; D perhaps matches TRBD1 (6 bases). CDR3 length equals 14 residues. Trimming pared 1 base from V and 3 bases from J, leaving 9 bases between. CDR1 is SQVTM and CDR2 is ANQGSEA in the germline V gene. Here the CDR3 reads CSVEVSGANEKLFF. DNA for the CDR3: TGCAGCGTTGAAGTATCAGGGGCTAATGAAAAACTGTTTTTT.

This clonotype came up a few times. The CDR3 reads CASSQDWVAGGHSYEQYF. CDR3 sequence (DNA): TGCGCCAGCAGCCAAGATTGGGTAGCGGGAGGCCACTCCTACGAGCAGTACTTC. The chain joins TRBV4-3 to TRBJ2-7; 10 positions agree with TRBD2. The CDR3 length is 18 residues. Trimming at V came to 0 bases and at J to 0 bases, leaving 8 bases not matched to a gene. Germline CDR1 LGHNA, CDR2 YSLEER.

This clonotype was picked up many times. The rearrangement joins TRBV2 to TRBJ2-7; D assignment may be TRBD1 or TRBD2 (5 bases each). The CDR3 is made up of 15 amino acids. CDR1 is SNHLY and CDR2 is FYNNEI in the germline V gene. Deletions cut 9 bases from V and 0 bases from J, with 18 bases between. For the CDR3, the DNA is TGTGCCAGTCTATCCTGGGACCGAACCTCCTACGAGCAGTACTTC. This gives the protein CASLSWDRTSYEQYF.

This clonotype appeared a few times. This clone may be a read error of a much larger clone one base away. The chain couples TRBV6-1 to TRBJ1-5; D is unresolved. Germline CDR1 reads MNHNS; CDR2 reads SASEGT. The CDR3 has 14 residues. The CDR3 nucleotides are TGTGCCAGCGGTGAAAGACAAGTGAATCAGCCCCAGCATTTT. Amino acids: CASGERQVNQPQHF.

Notes on this clonotype: A clone one base away is much larger, so this may be a read error. The chain has TRBV2 and TRBJ1-1, with 8 positions matching TRBD1. The CDR3 has 14 amino acids. The V segment lost 5 bases and the J segment 4 bases; nucleotides outside the gene matches: 6. Germline CDR1 and CDR2: SNHLY and FYNNEI. CDR3 bases: TGTGCCAGCAGTTCCGGACAGGGCACCACTGAAGCTTTCTTT. It yields the protein CASSSGQGTTEAFF.

This clonotype has a count of ten or more. This sequence joins TRBV6-5 and TRBJ2-5; 11 nucleotides line up with TRBD2. CDR1 and CDR2 (germline): MNHEY, SVGAGI. This CDR3 contains 17 residues. V lost 3 bases to trimming and J lost 1 base; unmatched junction nucleotides: 7. As DNA, the CDR3 is TGTGCCAGCAGTTATGGGGGACTAGCGGAGATCCAAGAGACCCAGTACTTC. Protein sequence: CASSYGGLAEIQETQYF.

Notes on this clonotype: A junction boundary mismatches the germline segment, possibly from a read error. V is TRBV28 and J is TRBJ2-3; D ambiguous. This CDR3 has 14 amino acids. Germline V lookup: CDR1 MDHEN, CDR2 SYDVKM. The CDR3 is CASSLGSSTDTQCF. As DNA, the CDR3 is TGTGCCAGCAGTTTGGGGTCCAGCACAGATACGCAGTGTTTT.

The table lists this clonotype with many counts. The chain recombines TRBV3-1 with TRBJ2-7, with 8 bases fitting TRBD1. The CDR3 has 13 amino acids. J was trimmed by 10 bases and V by 3 bases; bases with no gene match: 8. Per germline, CDR1 LGHDT and CDR2 YNNKEL (reference sequence). The chain's CDR3 is CASSHQRTGPQYF. The CDR3 nucleotides read TGTGCCAGCAGCCACCAACGGACAGGGCCCCAGTACTTC.

This clonotype was counted at least ten times. The rearrangement links TRBV9 to TRBJ2-1, with 7 bases matching TRBD1. The CDR3 contains 13 residues. The trim removed 2 bases at V and 6 bases at J, leaving 2 bases unmatched. Germline V gene lookup returns CDR1 SGDLS and CDR2 YYNGEE. The CDR3 DNA is TGTGCCAGCAGCGTGTGGGACAGCAATGAGCAGTTCTTC. This gives the protein CASSVWDSNEQFF.